Listed below are T cell receptor beta chains from one sample, sequenced in a study of early T cells in non-severe SARS-CoV-2 infection. MiXCR, run by TCRdb on the 5' RACE reads, gives a single entry per CDR3 protein. Altogether tens of thousands of distinct CDR3 sequences are present, almost 4.5% being singletons, with the ten largest covering approximately 5.6%. The sequencing sample was made of whole blood. These receptors were taken from an adult who was a healthcare worker with PCR-confirmed SARS-CoV-2 infection or an uninfected control (not recorded which). Each CDR3 is given with its conserved first and last residue. The D gene is left open where the match is weak. A clone size is listed for some rows: how often the clone was seen (once, few, many), or a class if it is expanded.

TRBJ2-4 | many | TRBD1 | TRBV7-6 | TGTGCCAGCAGCCCAGGACAGGGGAGAAACATTCAGTACTTC | CASSPGQGRNIQYF
TRBJ2-2 | many | NA | TRBV5-4 | TGTGCCAGCAGCTTGGCCGGGAACACCGGGGAGCTGTTTTTT | CASSLAGNTGELFF
TRBJ1-4 | many | NA | TRBV20-1 | TGCAGTGCTACCTACAGGGAAGCTAATGAAAAACTGTTTTTT | CSATYREANEKLFF
TRBJ2-1 | many | TRBD1 | TRBV24-1 | TGTGCCACCAGTGATTTCCCACAGGGGCCCCTCTCCTACAATGAGCAGTTCTTC | CATSDFPQGPLSYNEQFF
TRBJ2-4 | many | TRBD1 | TRBV28 | TGTGCCAGCAGCCGGGACAGGGTTGGGACCAAAAACATTCAGTACTTC | CASSRDRVGTKNIQYF
TRBJ1-2 | many | NA | TRBV20-1 | TGCAGTGCTAGAGATCCCTCACAGACACATGGCTACACCTTC | CSARDPSQTHGYTF
TRBJ1-1 | many | TRBD1 | TRBV27 | TGTGCCAGCAGTTTATCGGTACAGGGGGTAACTGAAGCTTTCTTT | CASSLSVQGVTEAFF
TRBJ2-1 | many | NA | TRBV7-9 | TGTGCCAGCAGCTCCGACCCCCACAATGAGCAGTTCTTC | CASSSDPHNEQFF
TRBJ1-5 | many | TRBD1 | TRBV3-1 | TGTGCCAGCAGCCCCGGGACAGGGGGCAATCAGCCCCAGCATTTT | CASSPGTGGNQPQHF
TRBJ1-1 | many | NA | TRBV12-3/TRBV12-4 | TGTGCCAGCACCCTAAAGACAGTTGAAGCTTTCTTT | CASTLKTVEAFF
TRBJ2-3 | NA | TRBD2 | TRBV6-4 | TGTGCCAGCAGTGAAGGACTAGGTACGTGGACGCAGTATTTT | CASSEGLGTWTQYF
TRBJ2-7 | NA | NA | TRBV2 | TGTGCCAGCAGTTGGCAGCCCTACGAGCAGTACTTC | CASSWQPYEQYF
TRBJ1-1 | many | NA | TRBV12-3/TRBV12-4 | TGTGCCAGCAGTTTAACGGCCGGAATGAACACTGAAGCTTTCTTT | CASSLTAGMNTEAFF
TRBJ1-1 | few | NA | TRBV10-1 | TGCGCCAGCAGTGGACAATTGAACACTGAAGCTTTCTTT | CASSGQLNTEAFF
TRBJ2-3 | few | NA | TRBV28 | TGTGCCAGCAGTTCCCTGGGCAGGCCAGATACGCAGTATTTT | CASSSLGRPDTQYF
TRBJ2-7 | many | NA | TRBV5-1 | TGCGCCAGCAGCTTAGAGGGGCCCTCCTACGAGCAGTACTTC | CASSLEGPSYEQYF
TRBJ2-1 | many | NA | TRBV20-1 | TGCAGTGCTAGGATTAGGTGGACCACATACAATGAGCAGTTCTTC | CSARIRWTTYNEQFF
TRBJ2-3 | many | NA | TRBV19 | TGTGCCAGTAGTGATGGCCTCCACACAGATACGCAGTATTTT | CASSDGLHTDTQYF
TRBJ1-2 | few | NA | TRBV27 | TGTGCCAGCAGTTTAACGGGGCTCTACTATGGCTACACCTTC | CASSLTGLYYGYTF
TRBJ1-1 | NA | NA | TRBV24-1 | TGTGCCACCAGGACTGGGAACACTGAAGCTTTCTTT | CATRTGNTEAFF
TRBJ1-5 | many | NA | TRBV6-5 | TGTGCCAGCAGTTACGGCGGACTTAGCAATCAGCCCCAGCATTTT | CASSYGGLSNQPQHF
TRBJ1-5 | many | TRBD1 | TRBV7-6 | TGTGCCAGCAGCCTGGGACAGGGGGCCTATCAGCCCCAGCATTTT | CASSLGQGAYQPQHF
TRBJ1-3 | many | NA | TRBV30 | TGTGCCTGGAGACTCCAGGGTGTTGGAAACACCATATATTTT | CAWRLQGVGNTIYF
TRBJ2-3 | many | NA | TRBV9 | TGTGCCAGCAGCGTCAGGGGGGCCTCAGATACGCAGTATTTT | CASSVRGASDTQYF
TRBJ1-2 | NA | NA | TRBV27 | TGTGCCAGCAGTTTATCGAGAGACTATGGCTACACCTTC | CASSLSRDYGYTF
TRBJ1-6 | many | NA | TRBV14 | TGTGCCAGCAGCGGGGCAGGCCATTCACCCCTCCACTTT | CASSGAGHSPLHF
TRBJ2-7 | many | NA | TRBV5-1 | TGCGCCAGCAGCTTGGGGCCACAGGCCTACGAGCAGTACTTC | CASSLGPQAYEQYF
TRBJ2-3 | many | NA | TRBV5-1 | TGCGCCAGCAGCTTTTCCCCCACAGATACGCAGTATTTT | CASSFSPTDTQYF
TRBJ1-2 | many | NA | TRBV11-2 | TGTGCCAGCAGCTTAGATTCCAGCTATGGCTACACCTTC | CASSLDSSYGYTF
TRBJ1-6 | medium-sized | NA | TRBV20-1 | TGCAGTGCTAGAGATCAGGGTCTGGGCCTCCACTTT | CSARDQGLGLHF
TRBJ1-6 | many | NA | TRBV7-9 | TGTGCCAGCAGCTCTGATGGGACTCACAAGAATTCACCCCTCCACTTT | CASSSDGTHKNSPLHF
TRBJ1-1 | NA | NA | TRBV7-3 | TGTGCCAGCAGCTTAGTCGCAGGGGAAACTGAAGCTTTCTTT | CASSLVAGETEAFF
TRBJ2-1 | many | TRBD1 | TRBV6-1 | TGTGCCAGCAGTGGAAGGACAGGGGAATTCTACAATGAGCAGTTCTTC | CASSGRTGEFYNEQFF
TRBJ1-5 | many | NA | TRBV27 | TGTGCCAGCAGCCCGACCGATCAGCCCCAGCATTTT | CASSPTDQPQHF
TRBJ1-1 | medium-sized | NA | TRBV20-1 | TGCAGTGCTAACACTGAAGCTTTCTTT | CSANTEAFF
TRBJ2-4 | few | TRBD1 | TRBV7-9 | TGTGCCAGCAGTAGACAGGGGCACATTCAGTACTTC | CASSRQGHIQYF
TRBJ1-4 | NA | NA | TRBV12-3/TRBV12-4 | TGTGCCAGCAGCCCCGACAGCCCTCCTAATGAAAAACTGTTTTTT | CASSPDSPPNEKLFF
TRBJ1-4 | many | NA | TRBV7-9 | TGTGCCAGCAGCCAGACCGAAGCGTCAGATAATGAAAAACTGTTTTTT | CASSQTEASDNEKLFF